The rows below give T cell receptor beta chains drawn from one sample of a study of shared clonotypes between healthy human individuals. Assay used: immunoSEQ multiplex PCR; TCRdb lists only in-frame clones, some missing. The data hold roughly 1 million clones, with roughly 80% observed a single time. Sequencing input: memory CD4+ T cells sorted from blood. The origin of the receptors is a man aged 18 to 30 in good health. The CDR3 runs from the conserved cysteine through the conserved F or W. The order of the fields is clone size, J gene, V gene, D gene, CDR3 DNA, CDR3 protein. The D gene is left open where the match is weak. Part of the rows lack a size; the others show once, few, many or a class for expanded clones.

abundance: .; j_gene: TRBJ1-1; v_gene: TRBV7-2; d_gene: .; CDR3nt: TGTGCCAGCAGACCTGGACGGGGGGCAACTGAAGCTTTCTTT; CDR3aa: CASRPGRGATEAFF
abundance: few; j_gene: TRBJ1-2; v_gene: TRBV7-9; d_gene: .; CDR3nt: TGTGCCAGCAGCTTAGATCAAGGCAACCTTGGCTACACCTTC; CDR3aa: CASSLDQGNLGYTF
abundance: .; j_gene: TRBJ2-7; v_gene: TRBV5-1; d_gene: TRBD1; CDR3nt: TGCGCCAGCAGCCTTGGACAGGAGGCCTCCTACGAGCAGTACTTC; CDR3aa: CASSLGQEASYEQYF
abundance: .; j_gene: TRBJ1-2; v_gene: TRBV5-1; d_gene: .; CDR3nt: TGCGCCAGCAGCTTGACAGGGACTAACTATGGCTACACCTTC; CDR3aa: CASSLTGTNYGYTF
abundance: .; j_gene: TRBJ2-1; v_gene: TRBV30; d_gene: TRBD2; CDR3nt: TGTGCCTGGACGGCTAGCGGGAGGTACAATGAGCAGTTCTTC; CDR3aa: CAWTASGRYNEQFF
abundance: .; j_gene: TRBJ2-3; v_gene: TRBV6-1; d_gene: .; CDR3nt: TGTGCCAGCAGCGGACAGAGCACAGATACGCAGTATTTT; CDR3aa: CASSGQSTDTQYF
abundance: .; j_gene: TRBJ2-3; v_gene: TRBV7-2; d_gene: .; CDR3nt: TGTGCCAGCAGTAAAGACGGGCGGGGTATGAATACGCAGTATTTT; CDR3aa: CASSKDGRGMNTQYF
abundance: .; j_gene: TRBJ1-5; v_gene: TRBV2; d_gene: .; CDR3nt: TGTGCCAGCAGTGAAGCCGGCAGGGAGGGACAGCCCCAGCATTTT; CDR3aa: CASSEAGREGQPQHF
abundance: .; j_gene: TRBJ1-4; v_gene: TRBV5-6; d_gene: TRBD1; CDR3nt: TGTGCCAGCAGCAGGAACCGGGACAGGGTCGGGGAAAAACTGTTTTTT; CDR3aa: CASSRNRDRVGEKLFF
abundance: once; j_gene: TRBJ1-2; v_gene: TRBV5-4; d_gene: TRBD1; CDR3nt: TGTGCCAGCAGCTCCTTTCAGCAGGGGGAAGGTGAAGGCTACACCTTC; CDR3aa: CASSSFQQGEGEGYTF
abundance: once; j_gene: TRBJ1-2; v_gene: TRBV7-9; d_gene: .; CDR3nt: TGTGCCAGCAGCGGGCGGGGGCAGGGGAATGGCTACACCTTC; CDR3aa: CASSGRGQGNGYTF
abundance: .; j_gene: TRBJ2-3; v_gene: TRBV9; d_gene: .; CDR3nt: TGTGCCAGCAGCGGGCACCCCGGAACTAGCACAGATACGCAGTATTTT; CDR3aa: CASSGHPGTSTDTQYF
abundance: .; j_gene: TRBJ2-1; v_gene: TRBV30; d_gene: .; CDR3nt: TGTGCCTGGAGACTCGGCGGGGGACAACCCTACAATGAGCAGTTCTTC; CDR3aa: CAWRLGGGQPYNEQFF
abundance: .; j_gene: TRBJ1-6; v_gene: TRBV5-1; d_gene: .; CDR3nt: TGCGCCAGCAGCTTGGGGATGACCCCCGGCGGGGATTCACCCCTCCACTTT; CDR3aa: CASSLGMTPGGDSPLHF
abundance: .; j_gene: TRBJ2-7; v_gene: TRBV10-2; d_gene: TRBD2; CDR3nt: TGCGCCAGCAGTGCCCCGGGACTAGCGAAATACGAGCAGTACTTC; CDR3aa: CASSAPGLAKYEQYF
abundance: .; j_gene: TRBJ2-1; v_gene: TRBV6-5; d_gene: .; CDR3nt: TGTGCCAGCACTCCTTCTGCGGGTGCCTACAATGAGCAGTTCTTC; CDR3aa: CASTPSAGAYNEQFF
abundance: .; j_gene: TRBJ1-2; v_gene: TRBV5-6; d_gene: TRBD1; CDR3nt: TGTGCCAGCAGCATCCGGACAGGGAACTATGGCTACACCTTC; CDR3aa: CASSIRTGNYGYTF
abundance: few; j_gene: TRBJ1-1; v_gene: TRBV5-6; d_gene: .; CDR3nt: TGTGCCAGCAGCTCGGAGGGTGGTGAAGCTTTCTTT; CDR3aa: CASSSEGGEAFF
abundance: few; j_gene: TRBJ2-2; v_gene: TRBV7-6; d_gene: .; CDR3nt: TGTGCCAGCAGGCGGGACCCCTATACCGGGGAGCTGTTTTTT; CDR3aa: CASRRDPYTGELFF
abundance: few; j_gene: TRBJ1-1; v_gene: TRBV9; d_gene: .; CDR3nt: TGTGCCAGCAGCGCTCAACGGATTATGAACACTGAAGCTTTCTTT; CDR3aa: CASSAQRIMNTEAFF
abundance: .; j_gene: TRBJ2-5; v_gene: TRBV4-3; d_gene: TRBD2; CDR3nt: TGCGCCAGCAGCCAGGGAGGGACGGCGCAAGAGACCCAGTACTTC; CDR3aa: CASSQGGTAQETQYF
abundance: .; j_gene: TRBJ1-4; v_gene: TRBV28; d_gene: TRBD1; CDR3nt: TGTGCCACTATAGGTCCCAGGGGGCCAGAGGAAAAACTGTTTTTT; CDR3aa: CATIGPRGPEEKLFF
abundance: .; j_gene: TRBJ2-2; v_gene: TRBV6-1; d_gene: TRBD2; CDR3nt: TGTGCCAGCAGCGTCACGGGACTATCCGGGGAGCTGTTTTTT; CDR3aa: CASSVTGLSGELFF
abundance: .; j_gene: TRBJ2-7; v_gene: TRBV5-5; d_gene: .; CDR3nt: TGTGCCAGCAGCTTGGGAATGAGGGGACCCTCCTACGAGCAGTACTTC; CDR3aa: CASSLGMRGPSYEQYF
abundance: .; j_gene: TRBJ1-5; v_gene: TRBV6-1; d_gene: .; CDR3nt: TGTGCCAGCAGGCAGGGGTTAGTTGGGCCCCAGCATTTT; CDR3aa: CASRQGLVGPQHF
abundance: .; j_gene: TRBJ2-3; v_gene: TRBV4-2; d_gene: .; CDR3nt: TGTGCCAGCAGCCACCCTTTGGGGACAGATACGCAGTATTTT; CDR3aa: CASSHPLGTDTQYF
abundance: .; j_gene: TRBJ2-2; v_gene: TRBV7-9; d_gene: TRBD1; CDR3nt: TGTGCCAGCAGGCTGACAGGGGGTACGAACACCGGGGAGCTGTTTTTT; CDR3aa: CASRLTGGTNTGELFF
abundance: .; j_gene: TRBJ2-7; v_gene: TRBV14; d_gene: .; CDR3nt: TGTGCCAGCAGCCAAGTACCGGGGGCGCGCTCCTACGAGCAGTACTTC; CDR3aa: CASSQVPGARSYEQYF
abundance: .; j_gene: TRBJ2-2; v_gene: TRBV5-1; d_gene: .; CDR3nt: TGCGCCAGCAGCTCATGGTCGGGAGCCGGGGAGCTGTTTTTT; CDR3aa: CASSSWSGAGELFF
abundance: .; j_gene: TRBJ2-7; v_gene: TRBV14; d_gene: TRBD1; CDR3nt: TGTGCCAGCAGCGTACGGACAGGGGCTCGAACCTACGAGCAGTACTTC; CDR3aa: CASSVRTGARTYEQYF
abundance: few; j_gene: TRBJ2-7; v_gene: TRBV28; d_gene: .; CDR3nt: TGTGCCAGCAGTTTACGGAACGCAGGGGTCCGTTACGAGCAGTACTTC; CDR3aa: CASSLRNAGVRYEQYF
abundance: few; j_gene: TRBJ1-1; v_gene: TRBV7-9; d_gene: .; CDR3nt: TGTGCCAGCAGCTTAGGAAGTATGAACACTGAAGCTTTCTTT; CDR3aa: CASSLGSMNTEAFF
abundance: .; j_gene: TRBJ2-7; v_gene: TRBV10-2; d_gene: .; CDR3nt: TGCGCCAGCAGTGCCCTATCCTACGAGCAGTACTTC; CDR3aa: CASSALSYEQYF
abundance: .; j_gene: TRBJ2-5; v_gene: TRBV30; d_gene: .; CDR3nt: TGTGCCTGGGAACCGAAGACCGCGACACTTAGGGGGTCCCCCGCGTACTTC; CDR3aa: CAWEPKTATLRGSPAYF
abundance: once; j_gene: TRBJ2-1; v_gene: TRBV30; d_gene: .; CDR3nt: TGTGCCTGGAGTGTAAGGTCGGGACTGGCCGGCAATGAGCAGTTCTTC; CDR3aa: CAWSVRSGLAGNEQFF
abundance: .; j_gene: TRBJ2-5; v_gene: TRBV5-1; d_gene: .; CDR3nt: TGCGCCAGTTATGCAGGACGGATAGAAGAGACCCAGTACTTC; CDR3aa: CASYAGRIEETQYF
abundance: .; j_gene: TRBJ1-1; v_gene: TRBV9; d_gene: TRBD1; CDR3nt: TGTGCCAGCAGCGCCATAGACAGGGGGCGGAACACTGAAGCTTTCTTT; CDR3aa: CASSAIDRGRNTEAFF
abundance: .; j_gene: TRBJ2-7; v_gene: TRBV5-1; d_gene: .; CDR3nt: TGCGCCAGCAGCCACGGGACGGCCTACGAGCAGTACTTC; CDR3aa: CASSHGTAYEQYF
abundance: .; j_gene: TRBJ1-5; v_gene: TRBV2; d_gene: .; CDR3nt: TGTGCCAGCAGGGACGGATCTATTAGCAATCAGCCCCAGCATTTT; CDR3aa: CASRDGSISNQPQHF
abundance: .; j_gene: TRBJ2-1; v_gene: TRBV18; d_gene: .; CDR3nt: TGTGCCAGCTCACCAAGGGGGGAGGGCCCCTACAATGAGCAGTTCTTC; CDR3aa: CASSPRGEGPYNEQFF
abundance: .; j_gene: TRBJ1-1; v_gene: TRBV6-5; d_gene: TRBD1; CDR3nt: TGTGCCAGCAGTCCATCGACAGGGTGGGCTTTCTTT; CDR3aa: CASSPSTGWAFF
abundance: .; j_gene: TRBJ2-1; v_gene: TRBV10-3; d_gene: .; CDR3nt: TGTGCCATCAGTGAGTCAAGGTTCGGTGAGCAGTTCTTC; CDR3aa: CAISESRFGEQFF
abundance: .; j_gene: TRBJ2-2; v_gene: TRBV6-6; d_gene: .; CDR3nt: TGTGCCAGCAGTTACTCCGCCCCGAACACCGGGGAGCTGTTTTTT; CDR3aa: CASSYSAPNTGELFF
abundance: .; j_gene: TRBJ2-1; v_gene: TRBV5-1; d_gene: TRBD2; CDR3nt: TGCGCCACCCGCAATCAAGCGGGAGGGCCCGCCGATGAGCAGTTCTTC; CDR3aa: CATRNQAGGPADEQFF
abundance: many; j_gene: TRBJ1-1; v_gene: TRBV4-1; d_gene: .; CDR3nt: TGCGCCAGCAGTGGTCCCGAAAGGCGATCCGGGGGGGCTTTCTTT; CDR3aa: CASSGPERRSGGAFF
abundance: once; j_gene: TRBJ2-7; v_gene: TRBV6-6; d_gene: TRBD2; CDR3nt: TGTGCCAGCCTCTTAGACTCTAGCGGGAGGTACTACGAGCAGTACTTC; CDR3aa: CASLLDSSGRYYEQYF
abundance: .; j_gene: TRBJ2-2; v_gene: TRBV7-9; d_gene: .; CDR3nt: TGTGCCAGCAGCTTGGATGGGGGCACCGGGGAGCTGTTTTTT; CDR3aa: CASSLDGGTGELFF
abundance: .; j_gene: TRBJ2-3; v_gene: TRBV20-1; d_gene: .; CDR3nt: TGCAGTGCTAGCCGGGACCTCCCGGATTTT; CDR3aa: CSASRDLPDF
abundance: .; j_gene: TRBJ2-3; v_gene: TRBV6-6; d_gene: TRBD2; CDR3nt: TGTGCCATTCAGCGGGAGGGCATGGCAGATACGCAGTATTTT; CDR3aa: CAIQREGMADTQYF
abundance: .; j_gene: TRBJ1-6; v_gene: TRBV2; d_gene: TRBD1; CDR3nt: TGTGCCAGCAGTGAGGACAGGGGTATTTCACCCCTCCACTTT; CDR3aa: CASSEDRGISPLHF
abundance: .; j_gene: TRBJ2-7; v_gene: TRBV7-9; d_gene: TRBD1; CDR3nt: TGTGCCAGCAGGGACGGACAGGGATCCTACGAGCAGTACTTC; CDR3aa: CASRDGQGSYEQYF
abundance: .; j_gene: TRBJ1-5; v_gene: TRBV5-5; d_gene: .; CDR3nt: TGTGCCAGCAGCCTCGGGACCGTCCAGCCCCAGCATTTT; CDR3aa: CASSLGTVQPQHF
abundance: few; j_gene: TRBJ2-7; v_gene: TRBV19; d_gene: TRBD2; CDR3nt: TGTGCCAGTCTATTGGGGGGGATTTACGAGCAGTACTTC; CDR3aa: CASLLGGIYEQYF
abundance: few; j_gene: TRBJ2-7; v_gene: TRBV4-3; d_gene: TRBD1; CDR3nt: TGCGCCAGCAGCCAGACCATCTCGGGACAGGGGGCGAAGCAGTACTTC; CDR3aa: CASSQTISGQGAKQYF
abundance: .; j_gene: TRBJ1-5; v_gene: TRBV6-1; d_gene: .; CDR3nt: TGTGCCAGCATTTCTGGTATCATTAGCAATCAGCCCCAGCATTTT; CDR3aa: CASISGIISNQPQHF
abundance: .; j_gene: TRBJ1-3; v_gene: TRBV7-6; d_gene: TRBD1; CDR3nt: TGTGCCAGCAGCCCTACTCGGACAGGGGGCTTAGGTGGAAACACCATATATTTT; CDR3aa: CASSPTRTGGLGGNTIYF
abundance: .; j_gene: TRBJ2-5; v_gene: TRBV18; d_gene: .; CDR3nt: TGTGCCAGCTCACCTAGGACTGGAGAGACCCAGTACTTC; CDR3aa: CASSPRTGETQYF
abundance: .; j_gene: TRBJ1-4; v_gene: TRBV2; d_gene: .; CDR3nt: TGTGCCAGCCGGGGAGGAACTAATGAAAAACTGTTTTTT; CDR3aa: CASRGGTNEKLFF
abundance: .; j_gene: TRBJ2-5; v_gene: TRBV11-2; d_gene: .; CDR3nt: TGTGCCAGCAGCTTTATCCGTAACCAAGAGACCCAGTACTTC; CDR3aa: CASSFIRNQETQYF